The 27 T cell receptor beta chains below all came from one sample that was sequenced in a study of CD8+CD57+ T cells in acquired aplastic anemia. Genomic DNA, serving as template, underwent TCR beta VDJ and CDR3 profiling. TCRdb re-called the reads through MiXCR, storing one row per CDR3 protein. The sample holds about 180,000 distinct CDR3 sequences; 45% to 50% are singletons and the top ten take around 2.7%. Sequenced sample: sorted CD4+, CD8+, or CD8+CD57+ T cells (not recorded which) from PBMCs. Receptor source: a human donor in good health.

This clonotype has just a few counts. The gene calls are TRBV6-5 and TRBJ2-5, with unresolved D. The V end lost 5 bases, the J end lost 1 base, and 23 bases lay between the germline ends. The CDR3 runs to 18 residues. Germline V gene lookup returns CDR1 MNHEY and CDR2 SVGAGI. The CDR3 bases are TGTGCCAGCAGTGCCAGGCTTAAATCAAACCCCAGCCAAGAGACCCAGTACTTC. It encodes CASSARLKSNPSQETQYF.

The CDR3 coding sequence is TGTGCCAGCAGCTCGCAGGGGGGACCGTACTACGAGCAGTACTTC. This sequence encodes CASSSQGGPYYEQYF. The chain employs TRBV7-2 and TRBJ2-7, with TRBD1 as a possible D gene (7 bases). Trimming left V 4 bases short and J 3 bases short, with 16 bases between. The CDR3 length is 15 residues. Germline V gene sequence: CDR1 SGHTA, CDR2 FQGNSA.

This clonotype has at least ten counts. CDR3 sequence: CASSESGIANQPQHF. The CDR3, as DNA: TGCGCCAGCAGTGAGTCGGGAATAGCCAATCAGCCCCAGCATTTT. The rearrangement joins TRBV10-2 to TRBJ1-5; D ambiguous. This CDR3 is built from 15 residues. With 0 bases removed from V and 3 bases from J, the gap between germline ends came to 9 bases. The V gene's germline CDR1 is WSHSY and CDR2 SAAADI.

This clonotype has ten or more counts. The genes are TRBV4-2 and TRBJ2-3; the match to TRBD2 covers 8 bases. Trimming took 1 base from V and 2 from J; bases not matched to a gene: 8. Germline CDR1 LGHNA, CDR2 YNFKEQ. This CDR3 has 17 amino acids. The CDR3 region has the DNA TGTGCCAGCAGCCAAGGGGTGGTAGCGGGGACCACAGATACGCAGTATTTT. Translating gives CASSQGVVAGTTDTQYF.

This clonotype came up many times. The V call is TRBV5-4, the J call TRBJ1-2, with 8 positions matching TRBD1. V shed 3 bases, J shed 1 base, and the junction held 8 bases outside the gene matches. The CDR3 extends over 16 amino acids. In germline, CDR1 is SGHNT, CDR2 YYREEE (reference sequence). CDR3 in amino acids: CASSSTGADFNYGYTF. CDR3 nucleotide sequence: TGTGCCAGCAGCTCGACAGGGGCGGACTTTAACTATGGCTACACCTTC.

CDR3: CASSIYRQDYGYTF. The CDR3 coding sequence is TGTGCCAGTAGTATATACCGACAGGACTATGGCTACACCTTC. V usage is TRBV19 and J usage is TRBJ1-2; TRBD1 might be the D (6 bases). Germline CDR1 and CDR2: LNHDA and SQIVND (reference sequence). V was pared by 2 bases and J by 3 bases, with 10 bases between. The CDR3 has 14 amino acids.

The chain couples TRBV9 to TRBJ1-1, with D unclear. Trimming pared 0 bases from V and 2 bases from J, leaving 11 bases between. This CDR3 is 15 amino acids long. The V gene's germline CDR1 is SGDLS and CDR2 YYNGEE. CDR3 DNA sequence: TGTGCCAGCAGCGTAGACGGAGATCCTAACACTGAAGCTTTCTTT. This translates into CASSVDGDPNTEAFF. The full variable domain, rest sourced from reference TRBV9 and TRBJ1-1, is DSGVTQTPKHLITATGQRVTLRCSPRSGDLSVYWYQQSLDQGLQFLIQYYNGEERAKGNILERFSAQQFPDLHSELNLSSLELGDSALYFCASSVDGDPNTEAFFGQGTRLTVV.

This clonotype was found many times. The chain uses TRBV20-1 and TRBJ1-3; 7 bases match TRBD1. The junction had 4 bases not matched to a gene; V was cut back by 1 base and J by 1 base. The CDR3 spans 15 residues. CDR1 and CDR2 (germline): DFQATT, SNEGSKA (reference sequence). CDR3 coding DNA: TGCAGTGCTAGAGTCAGGGGGTTATCTGGAAACACCATATATTTT. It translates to CSARVRGLSGNTIYF.

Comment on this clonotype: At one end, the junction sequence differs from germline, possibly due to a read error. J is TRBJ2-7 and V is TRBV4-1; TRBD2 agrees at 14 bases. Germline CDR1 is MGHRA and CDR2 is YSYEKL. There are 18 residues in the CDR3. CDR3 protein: CVSSQRHPGLAGVNEQYF. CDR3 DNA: TGCGTCAGCAGCCAACGCCACCCGGGACTAGCGGGAGTCAACGAGCAGTACTTC.

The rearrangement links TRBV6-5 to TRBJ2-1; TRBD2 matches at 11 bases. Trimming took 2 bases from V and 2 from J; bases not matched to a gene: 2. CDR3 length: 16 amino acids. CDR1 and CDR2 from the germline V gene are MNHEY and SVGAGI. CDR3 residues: CASSYLTSGTYNEQFF. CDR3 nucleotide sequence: TGTGCCAGCAGTTACCTGACTAGCGGGACCTACAATGAGCAGTTCTTC.

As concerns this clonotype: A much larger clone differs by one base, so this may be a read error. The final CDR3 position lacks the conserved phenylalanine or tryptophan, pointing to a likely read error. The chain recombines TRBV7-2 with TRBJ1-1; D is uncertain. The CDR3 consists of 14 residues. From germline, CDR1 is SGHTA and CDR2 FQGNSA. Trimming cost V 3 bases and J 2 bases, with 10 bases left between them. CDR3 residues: CASSFEMYNTEAFL. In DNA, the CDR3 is TGTGCCAGCAGCTTCGAGATGTATAACACTGAAGCTTTCCTT.

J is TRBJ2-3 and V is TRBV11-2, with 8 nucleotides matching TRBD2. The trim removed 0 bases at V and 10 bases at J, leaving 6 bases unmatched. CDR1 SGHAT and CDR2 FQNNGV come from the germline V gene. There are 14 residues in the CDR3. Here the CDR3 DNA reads TGTGCCAGCAGCTTAGAGGGAACTAGCGGCTCGCAGTATTTT. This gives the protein CASSLEGTSGSQYF. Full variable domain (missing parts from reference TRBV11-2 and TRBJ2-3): EAGVAQSPRYKIIEKRQSVAFWCNPISGHATLYWYQQILGQGPKLLIQFQNNGVVDDSQLPKDRFSAERLKGVDSTLKIQPAKLEDSAVYLCASSLEGTSGSQYFGPGTRLTVL.

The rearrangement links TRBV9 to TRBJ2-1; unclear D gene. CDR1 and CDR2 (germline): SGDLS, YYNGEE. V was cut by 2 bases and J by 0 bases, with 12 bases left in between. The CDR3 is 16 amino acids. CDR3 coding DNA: TGTGCCAGCAGCGTCTCGAGCGACCTCTCCTACAATGAGCAGTTCTTC. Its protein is CASSVSSDLSYNEQFF.

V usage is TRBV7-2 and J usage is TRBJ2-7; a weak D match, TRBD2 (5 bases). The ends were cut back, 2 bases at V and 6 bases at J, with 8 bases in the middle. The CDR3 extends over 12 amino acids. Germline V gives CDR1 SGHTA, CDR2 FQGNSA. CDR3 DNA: TGTGCCAGCAGCTTACCCGGGGTCGAGCAGTACTTC. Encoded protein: CASSLPGVEQYF.

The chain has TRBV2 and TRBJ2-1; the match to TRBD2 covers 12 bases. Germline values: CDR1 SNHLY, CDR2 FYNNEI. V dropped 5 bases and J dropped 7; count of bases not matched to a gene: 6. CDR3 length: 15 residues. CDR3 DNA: TGTGCCAGCAGTAGGACTAGCGGGATAGGTAATGAGCAGTTCTTC. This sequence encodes CASSRTSGIGNEQFF.

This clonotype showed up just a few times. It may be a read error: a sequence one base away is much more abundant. CDR3 region: CASSLVGAGVYEQYF. The CDR3 DNA reads TGTGCCAGCAGCTTAGTTGGGGCAGGAGTATACGAGCAGTACTTC. The chain joins TRBV7-9 to TRBJ2-7; tentative D call: TRBD1 (5 bases). Germline V gene data show CDR1 as SEHNR and CDR2 as FQNEAQ (reference sequence). The length of the CDR3 is 15 residues. Between the trimmed V and J ends, which lost 1 base and 4 bases, there was a span of 14 bases.

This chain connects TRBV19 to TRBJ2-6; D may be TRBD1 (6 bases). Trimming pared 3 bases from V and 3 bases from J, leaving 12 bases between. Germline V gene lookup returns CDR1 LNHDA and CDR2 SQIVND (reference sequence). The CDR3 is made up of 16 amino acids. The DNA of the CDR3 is TGTGCCAGTAGTATGCCTAGGGGGTATGGGGCCAACGTCCTGACTTTC. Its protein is CASSMPRGYGANVLTF.

As DNA, the CDR3 is TGTGCTAGTGGCCCGAGCGGGACGAGCACAGATACGCAGTATTTT. It specifies CASGPSGTSTDTQYF. This chain connects TRBV12-5 to TRBJ2-3, with 7 nucleotides matching TRBD2. Germline V gene data show CDR1 as LGHNT and CDR2 as FRNRAP. J was trimmed by 0 bases and V by 6 bases; bases with no gene match: 6. The CDR3 has 15 residues.

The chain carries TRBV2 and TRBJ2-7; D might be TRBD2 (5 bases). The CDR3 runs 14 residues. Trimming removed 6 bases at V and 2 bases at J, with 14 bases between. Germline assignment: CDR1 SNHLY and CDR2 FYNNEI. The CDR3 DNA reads TGTGCCAGCAGCGTAACAGCGGAAGCCTACGAGCAGTACTTC. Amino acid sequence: CASSVTAEAYEQYF.

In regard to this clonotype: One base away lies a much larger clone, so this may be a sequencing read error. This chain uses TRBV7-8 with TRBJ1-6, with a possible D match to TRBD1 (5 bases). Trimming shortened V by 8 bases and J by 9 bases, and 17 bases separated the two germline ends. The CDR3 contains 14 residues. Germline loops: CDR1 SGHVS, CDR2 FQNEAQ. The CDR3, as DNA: TGTGCCAGCCGCTCTGGGACCGGGGGTTCACCCCTCCACTTT. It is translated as CASRSGTGGSPLHF.

The CDR3 bases are TGTGCCAGCAGCACCGACCCAGTGCCCGGGGAGCTGTTTTTT. This translates into CASSTDPVPGELFF. The J gene is TRBJ2-2, the V gene TRBV11-2, with D uncertain. V was shortened by 5 bases and J by 6 bases, with 13 bases between the two germline ends. CDR1 is SGHAT, CDR2 FQNNGV, per germline. The CDR3 loop spans 14 amino acids.

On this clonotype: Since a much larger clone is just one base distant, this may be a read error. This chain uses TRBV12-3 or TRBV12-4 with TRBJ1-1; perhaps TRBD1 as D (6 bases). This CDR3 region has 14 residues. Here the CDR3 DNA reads TGTGCCAGCAGTTTATATCAGGGGAGCACTGAAGATTTCTTT. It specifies CASSLYQGSTEDFF.

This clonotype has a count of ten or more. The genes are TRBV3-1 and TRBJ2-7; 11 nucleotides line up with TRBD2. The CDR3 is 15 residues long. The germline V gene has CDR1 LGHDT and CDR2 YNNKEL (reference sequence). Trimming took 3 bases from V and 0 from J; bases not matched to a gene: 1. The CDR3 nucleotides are TGTGCCAGCAGCCATAGCGGGAGGGACTCCTACGAGCAGTACTTC. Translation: CASSHSGRDSYEQYF.

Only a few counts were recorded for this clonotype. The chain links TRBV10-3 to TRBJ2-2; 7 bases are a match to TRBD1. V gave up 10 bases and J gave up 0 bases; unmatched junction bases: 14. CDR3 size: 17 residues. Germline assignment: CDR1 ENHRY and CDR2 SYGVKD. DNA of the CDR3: TGTGCCAGCAGCCCCCTATCCGGGACAGCGAACACCGGGGAGCTGTTTTTT. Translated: CASSPLSGTANTGELFF.

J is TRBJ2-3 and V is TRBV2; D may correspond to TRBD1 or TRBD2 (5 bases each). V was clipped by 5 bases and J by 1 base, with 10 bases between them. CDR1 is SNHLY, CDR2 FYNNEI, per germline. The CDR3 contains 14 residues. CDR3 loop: CASSLGRRTDTQYF. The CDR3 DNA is TGTGCCAGCAGTTTGGGACGGCGCACAGATACGCAGTATTTT.

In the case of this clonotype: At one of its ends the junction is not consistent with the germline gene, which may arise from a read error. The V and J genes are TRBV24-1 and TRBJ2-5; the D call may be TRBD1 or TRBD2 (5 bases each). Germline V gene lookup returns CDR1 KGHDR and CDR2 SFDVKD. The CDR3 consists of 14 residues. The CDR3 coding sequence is TGTGCCACCAGTGATCCCAGGGCTGTGGGGACCCGGTACTTC. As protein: CATSDPRAVGTRYF.

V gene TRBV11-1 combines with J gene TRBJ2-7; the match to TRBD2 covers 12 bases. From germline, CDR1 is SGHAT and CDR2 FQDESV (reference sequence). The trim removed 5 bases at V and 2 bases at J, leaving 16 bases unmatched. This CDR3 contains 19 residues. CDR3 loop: CASSHPSQLAGGDPYEQYF. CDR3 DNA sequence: TGTGCCAGCAGCCATCCTTCCCAACTAGCGGGAGGAGATCCCTACGAGCAGTACTTC.